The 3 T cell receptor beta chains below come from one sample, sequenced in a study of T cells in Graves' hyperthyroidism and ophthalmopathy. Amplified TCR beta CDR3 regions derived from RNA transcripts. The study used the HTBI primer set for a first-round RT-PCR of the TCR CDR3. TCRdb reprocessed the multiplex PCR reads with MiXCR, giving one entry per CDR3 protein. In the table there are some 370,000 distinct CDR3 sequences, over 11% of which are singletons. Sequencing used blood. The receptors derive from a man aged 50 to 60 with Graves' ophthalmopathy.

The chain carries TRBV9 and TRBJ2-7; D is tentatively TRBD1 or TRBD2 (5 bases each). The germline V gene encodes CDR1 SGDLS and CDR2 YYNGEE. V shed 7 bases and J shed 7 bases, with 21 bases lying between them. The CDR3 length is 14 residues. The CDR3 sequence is CASGPGTATVEQYF. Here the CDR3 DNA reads TGTGCCAGCGGCCCCGGGACGGCTACCGTGGAGCAGTACTTC.

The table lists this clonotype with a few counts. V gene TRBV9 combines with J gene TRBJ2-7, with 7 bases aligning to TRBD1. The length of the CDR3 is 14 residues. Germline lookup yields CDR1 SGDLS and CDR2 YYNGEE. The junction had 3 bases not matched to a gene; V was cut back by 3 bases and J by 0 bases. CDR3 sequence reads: CASSEGQTSYEQYF. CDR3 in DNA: TGTGCCAGCAGCGAGGGACAGACCTCCTACGAGCAGTACTTC.

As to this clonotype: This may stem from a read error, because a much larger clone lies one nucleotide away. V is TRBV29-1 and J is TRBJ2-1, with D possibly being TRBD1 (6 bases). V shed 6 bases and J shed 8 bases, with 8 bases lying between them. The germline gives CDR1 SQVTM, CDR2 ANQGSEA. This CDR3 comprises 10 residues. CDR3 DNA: TGCAGCGTGGGACATGATGAGCAGTTCTTC. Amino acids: CSVGHDEQFF.